Shown below are 25 T cell receptor beta chains from a single sample sequenced in a study of T-cell reconstitution after alpha-beta-depleted transplantation in children. Unique molecular identifiers were built into the TCRbeta library. TCRdb re-called the PCR reads through MiXCR, storing one row per CDR3 protein. The table has about 980,000 distinct CDR3 sequences, about 30% seen once. The sample consisted of PBMCs, mostly from graft donor cells, taken 360 days after TCRalphabeta/CD19-depleted stem cell transplant. All receptors derive from a boy in the first two years of life who had a stem cell transplant for SCID, so the T cells may come from the graft donor.

The J gene is TRBJ2-5, the V gene TRBV29-1; no clear D. CDR1 and CDR2 from the germline V gene are SQVTM and ANQGSEA. The CDR3 spans 13 residues. V was cut by 4 bases and J by 0 bases, with 9 bases left in between. Here the CDR3 reads CSVVGRYQETQYF. The CDR3, as DNA: TGCAGCGTTGTAGGCAGATACCAAGAGACCCAGTACTTC. The whole variable domain, filled in from reference TRBV29-1 and TRBJ2-5, reads SAVISQKPSRDICQRGTSLTIQCQVDSQVTMMFWYRQQPGQSLTLIATANQGSEATYESGFVIDKFPISRPNLTFSTLTVSNMSPEDSSIYLCSVVGRYQETQYFGPGTRLLVL.

The chain has TRBV15 and TRBJ2-7; the D gene could be TRBD1 or TRBD2 (5 bases each). From germline, CDR1 is LNHNV and CDR2 YYDKDF (reference sequence). The CDR3 consists of 14 residues. Trimming shortened V by 5 bases and J by 7 bases, and 18 bases separated the two germline ends. CDR3 nucleotide sequence: TGTGCCACCAGCCGAGGGTCGGGGCTTCGTGAGCAGTACTTC. It specifies CATSRGSGLREQYF. Full variable domain (missing parts from reference TRBV15 and TRBJ2-7): DAMVIQNPRYQVTQFGKPVTLSCSQTLNHNVMYWYQQKSSQAPKLLFHYYDKDFNNEADTPDNFQSRRPNTSFCFLDIRSPGLGDTAMYLCATSRGSGLREQYFGPGTRLTVT.

DNA of the CDR3: TGTGCCAGCAGTTTAGCGGTGGCTTATCAGCCCCAGCATTTT. Its translation is CASSLAVAYQPQHF. This chain links TRBV12-3 or TRBV12-4 with TRBJ1-5; the D is unclear. CDR3 length equals 14 residues. Trimming left V 0 bases short and J 5 bases short, with 8 bases between.

Only a few counts were recorded for this clonotype. V and J are TRBV6-5 and TRBJ2-7, with D possibly TRBD2 on 6 matching bases. The CDR3 sequence is 15 residues long. Trimming left V 4 bases short and J 2 bases short, with 15 bases between. The germline CDR1 and CDR2 sequences are MNHEY and SVGAGI. CDR3 residues: CASSSSGTYTYEQYF. Written as DNA, the CDR3 is TGTGCCAGCAGTTCCTCCGGGACTTATACCTACGAGCAGTACTTC.

The chain recombines TRBV5-1 with TRBJ2-3, with D possibly matching TRBD2 (6 bases). Per germline, CDR1 SGHRS and CDR2 YFSETQ. The CDR3 extends over 16 amino acids. Trimming removed 2 bases from V and 2 bases from J, with 15 bases in between. The CDR3 sequence: CASSFYPGTATDTQYF. DNA of the CDR3: TGCGCCAGCAGCTTCTACCCCGGGACTGCCACAGATACGCAGTATTTT.

This chain connects TRBV4-1 to TRBJ1-5; 7 bases agree with TRBD1. CDR3 length equals 15 residues. V shed 1 base and J 2 bases; nucleotides not matched to a gene: 2. Germline CDR1 reads MGHRA; CDR2 reads YSYEKL. For the CDR3, the DNA is TGCGCCAGCAGCCAAGTAGGGACAGGCAATCAGCCCCAGCATTTT. Translating gives CASSQVGTGNQPQHF.

The chain links TRBV6-1 to TRBJ1-3; D gene ambiguous. Trimming pared 3 bases from V and 9 bases from J, leaving 18 bases between. Germline assignment: CDR1 MNHNS and CDR2 SASEGT. The CDR3 runs 15 residues. The CDR3 sequence: CASSEGTARIGTIYF. CDR3 coding DNA: TGTGCCAGCAGTGAGGGAACGGCCCGAATTGGCACCATATATTTT.

The rearrangement uses TRBV12-3 or TRBV12-4 and TRBJ2-5; 11 bases match TRBD1. This CDR3 is 15 amino acids long. The J segment lost 6 bases and the V segment lost 3 bases, leaving 6 bases of the junction unmatched. CDR3 DNA: TGTGCCAGCAGTTTCCCGGGACAGGGGGTGAAGACCCAGTACTTC. Translation: CASSFPGQGVKTQYF.

J is TRBJ2-1 and V is TRBV5-1, with 11 bases identical to TRBD2. Germline V gene data show CDR1 as SGHRS and CDR2 as YFSETQ. The trim removed 0 bases at V and 4 bases at J, leaving 6 bases unmatched. The CDR3 loop spans 17 amino acids. CDR3 nucleotide sequence: TGCGCCAGCAGCTTGGTGCCTAGCGGGGGGAGATACAATGAGCAGTTCTTC. Its translation is CASSLVPSGGRYNEQFF.

The chain links TRBV18 to TRBJ2-5, with D perhaps TRBD2 (6 bases). Trimming took 3 bases from V and 5 from J, leaving 16 bases between them. Germline V gives CDR1 KGHSH, CDR2 LQKENI. The CDR3 extends over 15 amino acids. The DNA of the CDR3 is TGTGCCAGCTCACCGATGACTAGTGTACGGGAGACCCAGTACTTC. Protein sequence: CASSPMTSVRETQYF.

There are a few counts of this clonotype. The chain couples TRBV5-1 to TRBJ2-7; D is undetermined. Germline CDR1 is SGHRS and CDR2 is YFSETQ. Trimming shortened V by 0 bases and J by 0 bases, and 10 bases separated the two germline ends. This CDR3 is built from 15 residues. CDR3 DNA: TGCGCCAGCAGCTTGGGCCAGCTAAACTCCTACGAGCAGTACTTC. It is translated as CASSLGQLNSYEQYF. Supplemented by reference TRBV5-1 and TRBJ2-7, the full variable domain reads KAGVTQTPRYLIKTRGQQVTLSCSPISGHRSVSWYQQTPGQGLQFLFEYFSETQRNKGNFPGRFSGRQFSNSRSEMNVSTLELGDSALYLCASSLGQLNSYEQYFGPGTRLTVT.

Here the CDR3 DNA reads TGTGCCATAGGACCCTACGAGACCCAGTACTTC. As protein: CAIGPYETQYF. The chain couples TRBV10-3 to TRBJ2-5, with unresolved D. Trimming removed 9 bases at V and 5 bases at J, with 10 bases between. Per the germline V gene, CDR1 is ENHRY and CDR2 is SYGVKD. This CDR3 comprises 11 residues.

The V gene is TRBV20-1, the J gene TRBJ2-3; D gene unclear. Germline V gene sequence: CDR1 DFQATT, CDR2 SNEGSKA (reference sequence). V lost 6 bases and J lost 2, with 12 bases in between. The CDR3 consists of 13 residues. The DNA for the CDR3 is TGCAGTGCCCACGGCTCCTCCACAGATACGCAGTATTTT. Its protein is CSAHGSSTDTQYF.

This chain connects TRBV6-5 to TRBJ2-3; D remains ambiguous. The CDR3 loop spans 13 amino acids. V was cut by 4 bases and J by 4 bases, with 9 bases left in between. The germline gives CDR1 MNHEY, CDR2 SVGAGI. CDR3 sequence: CASSSLNSDTQYF. The CDR3 DNA follows: TGTGCCAGCAGTTCCCTCAACTCAGATACGCAGTATTTT.

This clonotype was seen at least ten times. The chain couples TRBV9 to TRBJ2-6; 10 nucleotides match TRBD1. Germline CDR1 reads SGDLS; CDR2 reads YYNGEE. Trimming cost V 4 bases and J 0 bases; bases outside gene matches: 10. This CDR3 spans 19 amino acids. The DNA for the CDR3 is TGTGCCAGCAGCCCGGGGACAGGGGCACTATCCTCTGGGGCCAACGTCCTGACTTTC. Translating gives CASSPGTGALSSGANVLTF.

The CDR3 loop is CASSLWAGGRVNEQFF. CDR3 nucleotides: TGCGCCAGCAGCTTGTGGGCGGGGGGGCGAGTCAATGAGCAGTTCTTC. This chain connects TRBV5-1 to TRBJ2-1; 9 nucleotides match TRBD2. The CDR3 runs to 16 residues. With 1 base clipped from V and 6 bases from J, the junction kept 8 bases outside the gene matches. CDR1 is SGHRS and CDR2 is YFSETQ in the germline V gene. Combining the CDR3 with reference TRBV5-1 and TRBJ2-1 gives the whole variable domain KAGVTQTPRYLIKTRGQQVTLSCSPISGHRSVSWYQQTPGQGLQFLFEYFSETQRNKGNFPGRFSGRQFSNSRSEMNVSTLELGDSALYLCASSLWAGGRVNEQFFGPGTRLTVL.

This clonotype was counted only a few times. The chain couples TRBV4-2 to TRBJ2-7; TRBD1 matches 8 bases. The CDR3 totals 15 residues. Germline values: CDR1 LGHNA, CDR2 YNFKEQ. Trimming took 4 bases from V and 3 from J; bases not matched to a gene: 8. The CDR3 DNA reads TGTGCCAGCAGCCGCAGGACAGGGAAAGACTACGAGCAGTACTTC. This translates into CASSRRTGKDYEQYF.

This clonotype has more than one count but fewer than ten. V gene TRBV29-1 combines with J gene TRBJ1-1; possibly TRBD1 for D (6 bases). The CDR3 covers 15 residues. CDR1 and CDR2 (germline): SQVTM, ANQGSEA. V was cut by 1 base and J by 0 bases, with 12 bases left in between. CDR3: CSVEVVGQMNTEAFF. The DNA for the CDR3 is TGCAGCGTTGAAGTAGTAGGACAGATGAACACTGAAGCTTTCTTT.

The V and J genes are TRBV12-5 and TRBJ2-3; D not resolved. The V gene's germline CDR1 is LGHNT and CDR2 FRNRAP. V lost 1 base to trimming and J lost 5 bases, with 10 bases between them. CDR3 size: 14 residues. CDR3 sequence (DNA): TGTGCTAGTGGTTTGGGGGCCCCTGGAGATACGCAGTATTTT. It translates to CASGLGAPGDTQYF. Complete variable domain (other parts from reference TRBV12-5 and TRBJ2-3): DARVTQTPRHKVTEMGQEVTMRCQPILGHNTVFWYRQTMMQGLELLAYFRNRAPLDDSGMPKDRFSAEMPDATLATLKIQPSEPRDSAVYFCASGLGAPGDTQYFGPGTRLTVL.

This clonotype was detected a few times. The chain has TRBV6-5 and TRBJ1-2; tentative D call: TRBD1 (5 bases). Germline CDR1 MNHEY, CDR2 SVGAGI. The V gene lost 4 bases and the J gene lost 4 bases, with 16 bases spanning the gap. This CDR3 region has 15 residues. CDR3 loop: CASSSRQSSVYGYTF. The CDR3 DNA reads TGTGCCAGCAGTTCCCGACAGAGCTCCGTCTATGGCTACACCTTC.

The chain couples TRBV5-1 to TRBJ1-1; TRBD1 matches 7 bases. From germline, CDR1 is SGHRS and CDR2 YFSETQ. V dropped 2 bases and J dropped 4; count of bases not matched to a gene: 5. The CDR3 has 14 residues. The CDR3 bases are TGCGCCAGCAGCTTTGACAGGGAGGGCACTGAAGCTTTCTTT. Residues: CASSFDREGTEAFF.

The V gene is TRBV27, the J gene TRBJ2-7; 9 nucleotides align to TRBD1. CDR3 size: 15 residues. Germline assignment: CDR1 MNHEY and CDR2 SMNVEV (reference sequence). V was pared by 2 bases and J by 5 bases, with 7 bases of the junction left unmatched. CDR3 region: CASSLAGQGFHEQYF. CDR3 DNA: TGTGCCAGCAGTTTAGCAGGACAGGGGTTCCACGAGCAGTACTTC.

This clonotype occurred once. CDR3 amino acids: CASSNSNQETQYF. CDR3 nucleotide sequence: TGTGCCAGCAGCAACAGTAACCAAGAGACCCAGTACTTC. The chain recombines TRBV7-8 with TRBJ2-5; D is uncertain. The CDR3 contains 13 residues. Germline V lookup: CDR1 SGHVS, CDR2 FQNEAQ. V lost 5 bases to trimming and J lost 0 bases, with 7 bases between them.

This clonotype was seen only once. This may arise from a read error, as a much more abundant clone is one base away. The J gene is TRBJ2-3, the V gene TRBV10-3, with D hard to call. V shed 3 bases and J shed 2 bases, with 3 bases lying between them. The CDR3 is made up of 12 amino acids. Per germline, CDR1 ENHRY and CDR2 SYGVKD. The CDR3: CAISDYTDTQYF. In nucleotides, the CDR3 is TGTGCCATCAGTGACTACACAGATACGCAGTATTTT.

The V call is TRBV5-1, the J call TRBJ2-3; no reliable D call. The V end lost 0 bases, the J end lost 3 bases, and 11 bases lay between the germline ends. The CDR3 totals 15 residues. Germline CDR1 and CDR2: SGHRS and YFSETQ. The CDR3 coding sequence is TGCGCCAGCAGCTTGGTTACCAGGATGACAGATACGCAGTATTTT. Amino acids: CASSLVTRMTDTQYF. Combining the CDR3 with reference TRBV5-1 and TRBJ2-3 gives the whole variable domain KAGVTQTPRYLIKTRGQQVTLSCSPISGHRSVSWYQQTPGQGLQFLFEYFSETQRNKGNFPGRFSGRQFSNSRSEMNVSTLELGDSALYLCASSLVTRMTDTQYFGPGTRLTVL.